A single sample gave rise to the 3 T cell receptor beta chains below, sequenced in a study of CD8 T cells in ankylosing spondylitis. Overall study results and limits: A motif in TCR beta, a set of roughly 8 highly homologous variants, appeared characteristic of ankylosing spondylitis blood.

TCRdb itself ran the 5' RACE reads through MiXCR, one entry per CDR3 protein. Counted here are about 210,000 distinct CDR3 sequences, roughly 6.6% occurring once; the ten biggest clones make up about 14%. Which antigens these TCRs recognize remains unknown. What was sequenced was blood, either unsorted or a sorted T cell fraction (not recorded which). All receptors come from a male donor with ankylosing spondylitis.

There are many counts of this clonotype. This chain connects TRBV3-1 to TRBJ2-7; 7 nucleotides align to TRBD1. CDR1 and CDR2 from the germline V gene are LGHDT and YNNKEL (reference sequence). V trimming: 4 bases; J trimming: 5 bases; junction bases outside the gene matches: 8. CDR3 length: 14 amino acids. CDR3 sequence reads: CASSPTHRGNEQYF. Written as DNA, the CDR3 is TGTGCCAGCAGCCCAACCCACAGGGGCAACGAGCAGTACTTC.

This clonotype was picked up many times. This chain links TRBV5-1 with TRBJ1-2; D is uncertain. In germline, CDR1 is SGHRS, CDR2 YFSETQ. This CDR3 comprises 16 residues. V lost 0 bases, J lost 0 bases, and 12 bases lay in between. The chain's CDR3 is CASSLDPDSPNYGYTF. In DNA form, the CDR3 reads TGCGCCAGCAGCTTGGATCCAGATTCACCTAACTATGGCTACACCTTC.

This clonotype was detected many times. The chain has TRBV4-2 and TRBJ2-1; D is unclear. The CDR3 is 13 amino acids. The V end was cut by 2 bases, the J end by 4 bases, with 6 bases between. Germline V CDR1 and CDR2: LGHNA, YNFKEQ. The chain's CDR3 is CASSQSGYNEQFF. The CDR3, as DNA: TGTGCCAGCAGCCAATCCGGTTACAATGAGCAGTTCTTC.